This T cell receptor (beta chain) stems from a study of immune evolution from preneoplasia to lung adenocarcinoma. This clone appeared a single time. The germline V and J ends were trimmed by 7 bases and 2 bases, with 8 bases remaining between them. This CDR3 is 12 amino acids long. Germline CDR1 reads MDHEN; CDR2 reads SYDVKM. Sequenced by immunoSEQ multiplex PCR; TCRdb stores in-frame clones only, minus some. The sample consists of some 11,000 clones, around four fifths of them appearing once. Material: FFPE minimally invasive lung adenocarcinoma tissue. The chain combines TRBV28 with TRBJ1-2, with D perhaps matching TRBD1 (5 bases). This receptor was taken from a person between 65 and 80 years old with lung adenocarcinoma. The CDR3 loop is CASIGQNYGYTF. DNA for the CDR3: TGTGCCAGCATCGGACAAAACTATGGCTACACCTTC.